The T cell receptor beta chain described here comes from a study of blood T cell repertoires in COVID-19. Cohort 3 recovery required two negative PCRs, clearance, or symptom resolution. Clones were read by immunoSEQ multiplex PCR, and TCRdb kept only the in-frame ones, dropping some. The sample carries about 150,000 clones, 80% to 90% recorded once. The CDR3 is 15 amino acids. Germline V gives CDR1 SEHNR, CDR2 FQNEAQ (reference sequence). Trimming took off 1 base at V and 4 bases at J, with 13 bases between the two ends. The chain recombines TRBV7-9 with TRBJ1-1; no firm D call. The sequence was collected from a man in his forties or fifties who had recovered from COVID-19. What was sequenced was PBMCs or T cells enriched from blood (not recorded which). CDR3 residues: CASSLGPAGSTEAFF. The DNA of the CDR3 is TGTGCCAGCAGCTTAGGGCCAGCGGGGAGCACTGAAGCTTTCTTT.